The rows below give T cell receptor beta chains drawn from one sample of a study of T cell responses to AZD1222 COVID-19 vaccine. TCRdb keeps only in-frame clones here, not all; method: immunoSEQ multiplex PCR. The sample has approximately 150,000 clones; around 90% are singletons. Sequences were derived from peripheral blood, sampled on day 0 of AZD1222 vaccination. These receptors all come from an adult in good health. Each CDR3 is given with its conserved first and last residue.

V: TRBV7-2; J: TRBJ2-1; CDR3: CASSGPGQGASNEQFF
V: TRBV5-1; J: TRBJ1-1; CDR3: CASRQRRDADMNTEAFF
V: TRBV15; J: TRBJ1-4; CDR3: CATSPAGRGEKLFF
V: TRBV28; J: TRBJ1-5; CDR3: CASSLMLGGQPQHF
V: TRBV13; J: TRBJ1-4; CDR3: CASSTSDRGGEKLFF
V: TRBV5-4; J: TRBJ2-2; CDR3: CASSGTGEDGELFF
V: TRBV5-3; J: TRBJ1-5; CDR3: CARSSHAPGGLSNQPQHF
V: TRBV19; J: TRBJ1-3; CDR3: CASSISRGSFVSGNTIYF
V: TRBV21-1; J: TRBJ2-5; CDR3: CASSNSTGGQETQYF
V: TRBV3-1/TRBV3-2; J: TRBJ2-7; CDR3: CASSQVTGWGYEQYF